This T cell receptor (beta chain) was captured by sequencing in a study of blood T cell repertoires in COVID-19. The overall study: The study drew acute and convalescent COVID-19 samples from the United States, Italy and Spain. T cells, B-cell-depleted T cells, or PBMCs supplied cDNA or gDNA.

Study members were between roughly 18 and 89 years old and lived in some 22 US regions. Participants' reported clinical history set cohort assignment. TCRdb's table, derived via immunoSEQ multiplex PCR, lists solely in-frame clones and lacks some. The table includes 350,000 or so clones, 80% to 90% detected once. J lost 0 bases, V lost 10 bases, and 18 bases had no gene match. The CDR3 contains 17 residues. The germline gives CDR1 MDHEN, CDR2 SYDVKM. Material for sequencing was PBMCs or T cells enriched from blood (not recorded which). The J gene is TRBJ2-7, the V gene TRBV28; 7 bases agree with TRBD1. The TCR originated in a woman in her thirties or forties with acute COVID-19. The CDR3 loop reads CATRGTGAASSSYEQYF. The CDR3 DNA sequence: TGTGCCACCCGAGGTACAGGGGCCGCTAGCAGCTCCTACGAGCAGTACTTC.